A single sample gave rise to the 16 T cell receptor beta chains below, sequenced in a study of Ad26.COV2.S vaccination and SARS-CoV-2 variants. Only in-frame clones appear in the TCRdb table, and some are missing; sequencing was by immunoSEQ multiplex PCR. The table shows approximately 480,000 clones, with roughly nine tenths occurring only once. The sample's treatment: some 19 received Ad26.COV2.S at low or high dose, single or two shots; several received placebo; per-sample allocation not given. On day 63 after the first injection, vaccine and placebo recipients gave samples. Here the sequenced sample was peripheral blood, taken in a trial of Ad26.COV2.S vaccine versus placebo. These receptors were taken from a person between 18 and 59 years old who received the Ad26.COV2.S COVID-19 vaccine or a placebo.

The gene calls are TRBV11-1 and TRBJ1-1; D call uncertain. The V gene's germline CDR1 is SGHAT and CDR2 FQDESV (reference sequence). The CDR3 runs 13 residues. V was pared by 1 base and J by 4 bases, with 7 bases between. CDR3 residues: CASSLVIITEAFF. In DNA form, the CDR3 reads TGTGCCAGCAGCTTAGTAATAATCACTGAAGCTTTCTTT.

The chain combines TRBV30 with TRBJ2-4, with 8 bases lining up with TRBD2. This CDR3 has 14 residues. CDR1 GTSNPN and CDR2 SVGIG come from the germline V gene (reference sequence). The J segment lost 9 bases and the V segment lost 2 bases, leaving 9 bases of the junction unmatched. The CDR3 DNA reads TGTGCCTGGAGTACTGCGGGAGGAGGGGGCATTCAGTACTTC. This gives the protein CAWSTAGGGGIQYF.

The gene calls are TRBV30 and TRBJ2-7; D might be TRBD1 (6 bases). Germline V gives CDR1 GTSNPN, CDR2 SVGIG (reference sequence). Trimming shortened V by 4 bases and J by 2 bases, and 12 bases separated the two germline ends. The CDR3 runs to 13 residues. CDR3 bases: TGTGCCTGGACAGGACAGCATACCTACGAGCAGTACTTC. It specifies CAWTGQHTYEQYF. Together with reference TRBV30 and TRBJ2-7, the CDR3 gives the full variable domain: SQTIHQWPATLVQPVGSPLSLECTVEGTSNPNLYWYRQAAGRGLQLLFYSVGIGQISSEVPQNLSASRPQDRQFILSSKKLLLSDSGFYLCAWTGQHTYEQYFGPGTRLTVT.

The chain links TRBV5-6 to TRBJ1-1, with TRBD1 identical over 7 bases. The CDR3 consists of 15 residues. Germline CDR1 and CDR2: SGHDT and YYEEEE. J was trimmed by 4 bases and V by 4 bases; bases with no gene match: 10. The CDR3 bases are TGTGCCAGCAGCCCTACAGGGGTCGGGAGCACTGAAGCTTTCTTT. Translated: CASSPTGVGSTEAFF.

The CDR3 coding sequence is TGTGCCAGCAGCTCTGCTTACGAGCAGTACTTC. Its translation: CASSSAYEQYF. The chain uses TRBV11-1 and TRBJ2-7; D gene unclear. The CDR3 has 11 amino acids. The germline V gene encodes CDR1 SGHAT and CDR2 FQDESV (reference sequence). V was shortened by 4 bases and J by 4 bases, with 5 bases between the two germline ends.

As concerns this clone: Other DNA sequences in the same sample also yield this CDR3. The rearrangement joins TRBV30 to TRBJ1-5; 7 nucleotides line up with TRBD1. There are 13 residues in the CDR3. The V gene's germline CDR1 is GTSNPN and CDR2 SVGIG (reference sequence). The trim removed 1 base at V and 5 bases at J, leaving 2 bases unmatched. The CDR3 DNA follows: TGTGCCTGGAGTGCAGGGGGGGATCAGCCCCAGCATTTT. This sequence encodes CAWSAGGDQPQHF.

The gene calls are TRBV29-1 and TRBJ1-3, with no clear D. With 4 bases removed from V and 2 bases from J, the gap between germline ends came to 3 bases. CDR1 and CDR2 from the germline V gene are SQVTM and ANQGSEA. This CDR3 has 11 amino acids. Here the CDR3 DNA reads TGCAGCGTTGGGGCTGGAAACACCATATATTTT. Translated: CSVGAGNTIYF.

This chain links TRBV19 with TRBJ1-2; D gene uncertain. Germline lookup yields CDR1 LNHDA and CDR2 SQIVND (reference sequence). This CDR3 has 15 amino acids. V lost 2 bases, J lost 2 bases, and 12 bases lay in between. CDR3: CASSIPLGSNYGYTF. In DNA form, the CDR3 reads TGTGCCAGTAGTATACCTCTGGGATCGAACTATGGCTACACCTTC. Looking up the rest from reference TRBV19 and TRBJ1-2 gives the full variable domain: DGGITQSPKYLFRKEGQNVTLSCEQNLNHDAMYWYRQDPGQGLRLIYYSQIVNDFQKGDIAEGYSVSREKKESFPLTVTSAQKNPTAFYLCASSIPLGSNYGYTFGSGTRLTVV.

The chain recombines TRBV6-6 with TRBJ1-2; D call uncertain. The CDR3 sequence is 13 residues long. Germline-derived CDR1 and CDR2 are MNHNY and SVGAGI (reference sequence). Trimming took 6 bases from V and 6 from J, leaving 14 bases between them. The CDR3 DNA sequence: TGTGCCAGCAGCTATGACCGAGGTGATGGCTACACCTTC. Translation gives CASSYDRGDGYTF.

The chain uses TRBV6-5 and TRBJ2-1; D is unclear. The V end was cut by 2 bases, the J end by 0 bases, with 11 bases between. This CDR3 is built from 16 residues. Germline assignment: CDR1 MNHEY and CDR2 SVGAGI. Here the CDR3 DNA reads TGTGCCAGCAGTTACCTCCGGCGGAGCTCCTACAATGAGCAGTTCTTC. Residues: CASSYLRRSSYNEQFF.

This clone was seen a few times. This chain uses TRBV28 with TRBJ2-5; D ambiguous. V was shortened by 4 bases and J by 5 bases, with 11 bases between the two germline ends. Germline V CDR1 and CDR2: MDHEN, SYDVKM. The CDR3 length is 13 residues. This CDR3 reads CASSSGRDETQYF. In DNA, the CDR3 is TGTGCCAGCAGTTCCGGACGTGACGAGACCCAGTACTTC.

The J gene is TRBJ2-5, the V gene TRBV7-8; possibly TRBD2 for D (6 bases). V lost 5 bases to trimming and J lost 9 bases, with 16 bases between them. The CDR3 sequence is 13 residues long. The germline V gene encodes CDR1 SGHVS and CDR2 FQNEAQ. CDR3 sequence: CASSRVEVAAQYF. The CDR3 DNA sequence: TGTGCCAGCAGCCGCGTGGAGGTAGCGGCCCAGTACTTC.

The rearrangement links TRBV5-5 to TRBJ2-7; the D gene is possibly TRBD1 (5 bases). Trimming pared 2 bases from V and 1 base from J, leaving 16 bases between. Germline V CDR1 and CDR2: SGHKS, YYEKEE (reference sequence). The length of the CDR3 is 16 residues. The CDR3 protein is CASSLRSGQGSYEQYF. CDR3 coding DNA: TGTGCCAGCAGCTTAAGATCCGGTCAGGGTTCCTACGAGCAGTACTTC.

The DNA for the CDR3 is TGTGCCAGCAACCCCCGGGGGGGGGCGGACACCGGGGAGCTGTTTTTT. As protein: CASNPRGGADTGELFF. This chain joins TRBV13 and TRBJ2-2, with TRBD2 identical over 8 bases. This CDR3 spans 16 amino acids. Per the germline V gene, CDR1 is PRHDT and CDR2 is FYEKMQ (reference sequence). Trimming took 7 bases from V and 3 from J; bases not matched to a gene: 10.

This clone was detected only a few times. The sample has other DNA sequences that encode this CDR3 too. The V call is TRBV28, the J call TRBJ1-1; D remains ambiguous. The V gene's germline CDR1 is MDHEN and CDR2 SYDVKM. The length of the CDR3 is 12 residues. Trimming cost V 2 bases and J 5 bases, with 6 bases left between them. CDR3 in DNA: TGTGCCAGCAGTTTACGGATAACTGAAGCTTTCTTT. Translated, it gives CASSLRITEAFF.

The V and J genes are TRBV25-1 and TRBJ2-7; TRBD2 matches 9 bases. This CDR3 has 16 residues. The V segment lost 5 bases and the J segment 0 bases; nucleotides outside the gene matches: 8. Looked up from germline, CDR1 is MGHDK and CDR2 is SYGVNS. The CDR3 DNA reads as TGTGCCAGCAGTCCAACGGCGGGAGGGCCCTCCTACGAGCAGTACTTC. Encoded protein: CASSPTAGGPSYEQYF.